This T cell receptor (beta chain) was observed in a study of chemoradiotherapy in HPV16-positive cancers. The germline V gene has CDR1 SGHVS and CDR2 FQNEAQ. J was trimmed by 0 bases and V by 4 bases; bases with no gene match: 3. The CDR3 runs to 15 residues. Produced via immunoSEQ multiplex PCR; TCRdb's table is partial and in-frame only. Here the sample spans 13,000 or so clones, approximately 70% being singletons. Comments on this clone: The antigen remains undetermined.

Study-level results: The functional HPV-specific definition rests on just a couple of HPV16-positive patients. Candidate HPV-specific clones and E7-related TCR motifs grew in tumor during treatment.

The receptor comes from a human donor with HPV-associated anogenital cancer. The rearrangement joins TRBV7-8 to TRBJ1-5; 7 bases agree with TRBD1. This material was collected from a patient who underwent chemoradiotherapy. In DNA form, the CDR3 reads TGTGCCAGCAGCTCGACAGGGAATAGCAATCAGCCCCAGCATTTT. This encodes CASSSTGNSNQPQHF.